This TCR beta chain was retrieved from a study of T cell repertoires in cytomegalovirus infection (dated by TCRdb to between 2019 and 2020). Background for the entire study: Peptide stimulations targeted recently identified HLA-C-restricted CMV epitopes, whose presentation resists viral immunomodulation, together with well-studied HLA-B-restricted epitopes. Donor HLA type was relevant to the analysis, because carriage of CMV infection together with the matching HLA type was indicated by public TCR beta signatures. Results the study describes overall, beyond this receptor: The ex vivo response was dominated by HLA-C-restricted CMV-specific TCR beta clonotypes, which also provided the single most frequent clonotype in two of eight donors. Carriers of CMV infection plus the relevant HLA type were discriminated by the cumulative frequency of public TCR beta family members in the study cohort and in an independent roughly 380-donor cohort.

This clonotype was counted ten times or more. Its antigen is unknown. Base qualities are not at hand, and no much larger clone is one base apart. Sequenced on an Illumina HiSeq 1500. TCRdb reanalyzed the raw reads on its own, using fastp at Q25 for trimming and MiXCR for clone calling, and kept in-frame beta chains. Rows with one shared CDR3 protein collapse into an entry with the most common genes and DNA. Here the sample has fewer than 1,000,000 distinct CDR3 sequences; less than 40% occur a single time. About an eighth of the sample goes to the ten largest clones. Read against the paper, the sample's treatment or condition label means: in vitro stimulation with specific CMV peptide epitopes to enrich CMV-specific T cells. The CDR3 has 15 amino acids, counting the end cysteine and phenylalanine. Just the 45-base CDR3 DNA is kept, in frame starting at base 1. CDR1 SGHVS and CDR2 FQNEAQ were looked up in the germline V gene. V loses 1 base, J loses 4 bases, and the germline ends lie 11 bases apart.

This TCR came from a human donor in good health (CMV status not recorded). Some clones in this sample may be carry-over from other donors' samples. The chain is assembled from TRBV7-8 and TRBJ2-1; too little of a D gene remains to name it. This specimen consisted of cultured CD8+ T cells from PBMCs, obtained from culture after CMV antigen stimulation. Read as DNA, the sequence is TGTGCCAGCAGCTTAGTGGGTGATAGGTACAATGAGCAGTTCTTC. Translated, it reads CASSLVGDRYNEQFF.